The TCR beta chain under discussion was sequenced for a study of Ad26.COV2.S vaccination and SARS-CoV-2 variants. The treatment was: roughly 20 received Ad26.COV2.S at low or high dose, single or two shots; five or six received placebo; per-sample allocation not given. The samples were gathered on day 63 after the first injection of vaccine or placebo. An Ad26 vector was used to express Wuhan-strain SARS-CoV-2 spike as the vaccine. Clones were read by immunoSEQ multiplex PCR, and TCRdb kept only the in-frame ones, dropping some. Of some 480,000 clones in the sample, about 83% were seen once. The CDR3 runs 14 residues. V was clipped by 0 bases and J by 8 bases; unmatched bases: 4. Germline V gene lookup returns CDR1 SGHTA and CDR2 FQGNSA. This clone was detected only once.

This TCR came from a person aged 18-65 years who received the Ad26.COV2.S COVID-19 vaccine or a placebo. V gene TRBV7-2 combines with J gene TRBJ1-2; the match to TRBD1 covers 9 bases. The specimen was peripheral blood, collected in a trial of Ad26.COV2.S vaccine versus placebo. In DNA form, the CDR3 reads TGTGCCAGCAGCTTAGCACAGGGGGCAGGGGGCTACACCTTC. It codes for CASSLAQGAGGYTF.